This T cell receptor beta chain was profiled in a study of blood T cells in healthy people across ages (dated by TCRdb to 2013 to 2016). Describing the broader study: Template switching captured roughly one uniquely barcoded TCR beta cDNA molecule per two T cells in model experiments. Age-related changes in TCR beta repertoire diversity were measured in the study by deep sequencing normalized with unique cDNA molecular identifiers. To avoid experimental bias, donors of different ages were randomly spread across the sequencing lanes. The donors were split into four age groups: young (average 16 years), middle-aged (roughly 40), aged (over 55) and long-lived (approximately 80). The study analyzed two additional independent replicas of 1 million unique cDNA reads from the same blood draw for two donors, one aged 18 to 29 and one aged 80 or older. What the authors observed across the whole study: Because the CMV infection status of the donors was unknown, age-related changes in expanded clonotypes may potentially have been confounded. Compared with the aged group, the long-lived group had more naive CD4+ T cells, fewer expanded clones and increased TCR diversity, a pattern suggesting age selection. Bulk unsorted PBMC profiling prevented conclusive comparison of naive and antigen-experienced compartments. As age increased, observed TCR beta diversity per million T cells dropped in a roughly linear way, and a significant reduction was already evident by age 40. A strong correlation was found between observed TCR beta diversity and the percentage of naive T cells measured by flow cytometry. Estimates of total diversity based on one million sequenced T cells were regarded as lower bounds and as underestimates.

Trimming removed 5 bases from V and 2 bases from J; the gene matches leave 12 bases unexplained. CDR1 and CDR2 are drawn from the germline V gene: SGHAT, FQNNGV. Its CDR3 holds 18 amino acids, cysteine through phenylalanine. Only CDR3 DNA remains: 54 bases, in frame from the first base. The approximately 39 donors, aged about 6 to 95 years, were systemically healthy Caucasian individuals from Russia. Each donor gave approximately 10 milliliters of peripheral blood, collected into EDTA-treated Vacutainer tubes. Ficoll-Paque density-gradient centrifugation was used to isolate PBMCs, with at least 7 million obtained per sample. Trizol reagent was used to extract total RNA from PBMCs, with at least 5 micrograms per sample. For every donor, flow cytometry on a PBMC aliquot measured the percentage of naive CD45RAhigh/CD27high T cells. The library was produced with 5' RACE. Sequencing was carried out with an Illumina HiSeq 2500. The second PCR ran for roughly 7 to 11 cycles and used a J-beta primer mix along with a sample-barcoded 5' primer. A template-switch 5' adaptor carrying 12 random nucleotides introduced a unique molecular identifier onto each TCR beta cDNA molecule. Each sample yielded at least 2.5 million CDR3-containing paired-end reads. All of the RNA was converted into first-strand cDNA using the Mint cDNA synthesis kit, with a TRBC-specific oligonucleotide serving as the primer. All cDNA was treated with uracil-DNA glycosylase and then went through a first 18-cycle PCR with the universal primers M1SS and BC2_uni_R. In the authors' own workflow: Normalization of each sample was performed by random selection of 1 million high-quality reads, each carrying a distinct molecular identifier. Reads sharing molecular identifiers were discarded rather than binned into consensus sequences. CDR3 identification, clonotype clustering and error correction used MiTCR with a Q25 quality threshold and the strictest error-elimination algorithm. Lower-bound total TCR beta diversity was estimated with a nonparametric unseen species model using Euler transformation. The public reads were quality trimmed at Q25 with fastp and then assembled into clones with MiXCR by TCRdb, keeping productive beta chains. Each CDR3 protein appears once, grouped with its most common genes and DNA. TCRdb, rather than the study authors, made the V and J calls. The sample table lists approximately 900,000 distinct CDR3 sequences, approximately 49% of them with a count of one. The biggest ten clones account for 13% of the sample.

The table lists this clonotype with a few counts. The antigen it recognizes is unknown. No base quality values were provided; no much bigger clone lies one nucleotide off. The sequenced sample was blood. The clonotype comes from a man younger than 45 in good health. The V and J genes are TRBV11-2 and TRBJ2-5, and 12 junction bases match TRBD2. The nucleotide sequence reads as follows: TGTGCCAGCAGCGCCCCCCTGACTAGCGGGGGACTACAAGAGACCCAGTACTTC. Its product reads: CASSAPLTSGGLQETQYF.